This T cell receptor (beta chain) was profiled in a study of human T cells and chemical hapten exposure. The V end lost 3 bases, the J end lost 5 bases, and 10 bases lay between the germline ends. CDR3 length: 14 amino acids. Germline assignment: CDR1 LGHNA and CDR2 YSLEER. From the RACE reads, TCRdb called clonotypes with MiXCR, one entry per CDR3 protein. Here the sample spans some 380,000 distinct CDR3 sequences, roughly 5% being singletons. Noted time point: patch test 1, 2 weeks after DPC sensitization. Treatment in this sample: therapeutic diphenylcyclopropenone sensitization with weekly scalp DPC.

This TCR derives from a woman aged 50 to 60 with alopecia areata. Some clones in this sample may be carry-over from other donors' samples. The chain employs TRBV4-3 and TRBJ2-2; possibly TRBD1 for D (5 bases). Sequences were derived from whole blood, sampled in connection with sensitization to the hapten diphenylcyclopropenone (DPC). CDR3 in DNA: TGCGCCAGCAGCCAGGCAGGACAAACCGGGGAGCTGTTTTTT. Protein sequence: CASSQAGQTGELFF.